These 7 T cell receptor beta chains were sequenced from one sample in a study of T cells in Graves' hyperthyroidism and ophthalmopathy. RNA transcripts served as the template for amplifying TCR beta CDR3 regions. First-round RT-PCR of the TCR CDR3 relied on the HTBI primer set. TCRdb re-called the multiplex PCR reads through MiXCR, storing one row per CDR3 protein. The sample consists of about 530,000 distinct CDR3 sequences, 17% of them appearing once. What was sequenced was blood. The receptors were sampled from a woman aged 18-29 years with Graves' ophthalmopathy.

In its sample, this clonotype was seen many times. The J gene is TRBJ1-2, the V gene TRBV4-1; D is unresolved. Germline V gene data show CDR1 as MGHRA and CDR2 as YSYEKL. V was cut by 0 bases and J by 5 bases, with 19 bases left in between. CDR3 size: 17 residues. Here the CDR3 reads CASSQELGAIGLYGYTF. Written as DNA, the CDR3 is TGCGCCAGCAGCCAAGAGCTCGGCGCGATTGGGCTGTATGGCTACACCTTC.

There are many counts of this clonotype. The V gene is TRBV5-1, the J gene TRBJ2-7, with 11 bases matching TRBD1. Trimming at V came to 0 bases and at J to 2 bases, leaving 1 base not matched to a gene. The CDR3 is made up of 15 amino acids. In germline, CDR1 is SGHRS, CDR2 YFSETQ. The CDR3 protein is CASSLAGQGAYEQYF. DNA for the CDR3: TGCGCCAGCAGCTTGGCGGGACAGGGGGCCTACGAGCAGTACTTC.

Many counts were recorded for this clonotype. The rearrangement joins TRBV30 to TRBJ2-1; 7 nucleotides line up with TRBD2. Germline assignment: CDR1 GTSNPN and CDR2 SVGIG (reference sequence). V lost 0 bases to trimming and J lost 10 bases; unmatched junction nucleotides: 0. This CDR3 contains 11 residues. CDR3 sequence reads: CAWSVAGEQFF. CDR3 coding DNA: TGTGCCTGGAGTGTAGCGGGGGAGCAGTTCTTC.

The chain couples TRBV4-3 to TRBJ2-7; D unresolved. Trimming shortened V by 0 bases and J by 3 bases, and 12 bases separated the two germline ends. The germline V gene has CDR1 LGHNA and CDR2 YSLEER. The CDR3 extends over 15 amino acids. CDR3 sequence (DNA): TGCGCCAGCAGCCAAGATGGGTTGTCAGACTACGAGCAGTACTTC. Translated, it gives CASSQDGLSDYEQYF.

On this clonotype itself: This could be a read error, since a much larger clone is one nucleotide away. This rearrangement joins TRBV13 to TRBJ2-7, with 11 bases that match TRBD2. V gave up 6 bases and J gave up 7 bases; unmatched junction bases: 17. Germline V gives CDR1 PRHDT, CDR2 FYEKMQ (reference sequence). The CDR3 sequence is 17 residues long. The CDR3 bases are TGTGCCAGCAGTGAACTCACGACTAGCGGGGCCGGGGGGGAGCAGTACTTC. Translating it yields CASSELTTSGAGGEQYF.

The rearrangement joins TRBV7-6 to TRBJ1-6, with a possible D match to TRBD1 (5 bases). From germline, CDR1 is SGHVS and CDR2 FNYEAQ. The CDR3 is 16 amino acids. Trimming stripped 3 bases from V and 6 bases from J, with 15 bases between. Here the CDR3 reads CASSFRAGGVNSPLHF. DNA of the CDR3: TGTGCCAGCAGCTTCCGCGCGGGGGGGGTTAATTCACCCCTCCACTTT.

This clonotype has more than one count but fewer than ten. The rearrangement uses TRBV7-9 and TRBJ2-7; TRBD2 is a possible D gene (5 bases). The CDR3 has 16 residues. Germline V CDR1 and CDR2: SEHNR, FQNEAQ (reference sequence). Trimming cost V 5 bases and J 1 base, with 18 bases left between them. The CDR3 bases are TGTGCCAGCAGCCCCGCCTCTAGCTATGGATCCTACGAGCAGTACTTC. It yields the protein CASSPASSYGSYEQYF.